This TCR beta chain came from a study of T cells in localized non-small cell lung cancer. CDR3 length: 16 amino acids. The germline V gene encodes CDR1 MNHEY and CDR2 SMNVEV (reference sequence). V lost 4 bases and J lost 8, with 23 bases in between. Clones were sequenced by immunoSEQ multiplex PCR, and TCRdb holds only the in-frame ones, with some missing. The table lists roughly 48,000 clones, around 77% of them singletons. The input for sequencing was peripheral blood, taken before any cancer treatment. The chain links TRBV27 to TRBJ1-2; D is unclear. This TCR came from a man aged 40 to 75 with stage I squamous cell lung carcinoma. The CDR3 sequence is CASSYGGGGIAGGYTF. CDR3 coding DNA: TGTGCCAGCAGTTATGGCGGTGGAGGGATTGCCGGGGGCTACACCTTC.